Listed below are T cell receptor beta chains from one sample, sequenced in a study of blood T cell repertoires in COVID-19. Clones were read by immunoSEQ multiplex PCR, and TCRdb kept only the in-frame ones, dropping some. The table lists some 300,000 clones, just under 90% of them singletons. Sequences were obtained from PBMCs or T cells enriched from blood (not recorded which). The receptors shown here come from a woman between 45 and 60 years old who had been exposed to COVID-19. The CDR3 runs from the conserved cysteine through the conserved F or W. A D gene is named only where the DNA matches it firmly. The size field is filled for only some rows; it gives once, few, many or a size class.

-,16,-,TRBJ2-1,TRBV9,TGTGCCAGCAGCGTTGGTCCTGGGGGGGCCGCCAATGAGCAGTTCTTC,CASSVGPGGAANEQFF
-,16,TRBD1,TRBJ1-5,TRBV5-4,TGTGCCAGCAGCGGACAGGGGGCTTTAGGGAATCAGCCCCAGCATTTT,CASSGQGALGNQPQHF
-,13,-,TRBJ1-6,TRBV27,TGTGCCAGCAGTCCAAGGCGGGATTCACCCCTCCACTTT,CASSPRRDSPLHF
once,16,TRBD2,TRBJ2-7,TRBV4-2,TGTGCCAGCAGCCATTATCAGCAGGCGGGGGACGGCGAGCAGTACTTC,CASSHYQQAGDGEQYF
-,15,TRBD1,TRBJ1-6,TRBV2,TGTGCCGGGGGGACAGGCCTCTCCTATAATTCACCCCTCCACTTT,CAGGTGLSYNSPLHF
-,15,-,TRBJ1-3,TRBV5-1,TGCGCCAGCAGCCCGCCGGGGGGCTCTGGAAACACCATATATTTT,CASSPPGGSGNTIYF
-,15,-,TRBJ2-3,TRBV7-6,TGTGCCAGCAGCTTAGCGGTGCTAGCGACAGATACGCAGTATTTT,CASSLAVLATDTQYF
-,14,TRBD1,TRBJ1-2,TRBV18,TGTGCCAGCTCCTCGGACAGGTTGGGCTATGGCTACACCTTC,CASSSDRLGYGYTF
few,18,-,TRBJ1-4,TRBV6-4,TGTGCCAGCAGCGAAAGGGGCGGGAGACTCGCAACTAATGAAAAACTGTTTTTT,CASSERGGRLATNEKLFF
-,15,TRBD2,TRBJ2-3,TRBV9,TGTGCCAGCAGCGTAGGCGGGGGGTACACAGATACGCAGTATTTT,CASSVGGGYTDTQYF
once,16,TRBD1,TRBJ2-1,TRBV19,TGTGCCAGTAGTAAGTCCCGGGACAGGGGGCGGAATGAGCAGTTCTTC,CASSKSRDRGRNEQFF
-,16,TRBD1,TRBJ2-5,TRBV24-1,TGTGCCACCAGTGAGAGAGGGACAGGGAATAGAGAGACCCAGTACTTC,CATSERGTGNRETQYF
once,15,TRBD1,TRBJ1-3,TRBV2,TGTGCCAGCACCGGGACAGCTCTCTCTGGAAACACCATATATTTT,CASTGTALSGNTIYF
once,15,-,TRBJ1-5,TRBV28,TGTGCCAGCCGGGGAACCACGGGAATTAATCAGCCCCAGCATTTT,CASRGTTGINQPQHF
-,21,-,TRBJ1-2,TRBV28,TGTGCCAGCAGTTTTATGGGGTATAGAATCAGGGGAAAAAGTGAGAACTATGGCTACACCTTC,CASSFMGYRIRGKSENYGYTF
-,15,TRBD2,TRBJ2-5,TRBV25-1,TGTGCCAGCAGTGGTCCTAGCGGGGGCCAAGAGACCCAGTACTTC,CASSGPSGGQETQYF
-,15,-,TRBJ2-4,TRBV10-3,TGTGCCATCAGTTCGACAGAAGGAGACAAAAACATTCAGTACTTC,CAISSTEGDKNIQYF
-,14,TRBD1,TRBJ1-1,TRBV11-2,TGTGCCAGCAGCTTAAGGGACAGGGCTACTGAAGCTTTCTTT,CASSLRDRATEAFF
-,16,TRBD1,TRBJ1-1,TRBV4-1,TGCGCCAGCAGCCAAGAGGACAGGGGACGGAACACTGAAGCTTTCTTT,CASSQEDRGRNTEAFF
-,16,TRBD2,TRBJ2-5,TRBV18,TGTGCCAGCTCATCGTTTAGCGGGGGCCTACAAGAGACCCAGTACTTC,CASSSFSGGLQETQYF
few,17,-,TRBJ2-2,TRBV25-1,TGTGCCAGCAGTGAGGCCTGGGGAGGTAGGAACACCGGGGAGCTGTTTTTT,CASSEAWGGRNTGELFF
-,15,TRBD2,TRBJ2-2,TRBV28,TGTGCCAGCAGCGCGGGGGGCGGCGGTCCCGGGGAGCTGTTTTTT,CASSAGGGGPGELFF
once,13,TRBD1,TRBJ2-5,TRBV5-6,TGTGCCAGCAGCTGGGACAGGGGCAAGACCCAGTACTTC,CASSWDRGKTQYF
-,14,TRBD2,TRBJ2-1,TRBV28,TGTGCCAGCAGTCCCCGGGGGGGCATGAATGAGCAGTTCTTC,CASSPRGGMNEQFF
-,13,TRBD1,TRBJ1-1,TRBV29-1,TGCAGCGTTGGGTACAGGGGGTACACTGAAGCTTTCTTT,CSVGYRGYTEAFF
-,15,TRBD1,TRBJ2-7,TRBV5-6,TGTGCCAGCAGAGGGCCGGGACAGGAGAACTACGAGCAGTACTTC,CASRGPGQENYEQYF
-,15,-,TRBJ1-1,TRBV5-1,TGCGCCAGCAGCTTGGTTAACAGCGGGGGGACTGAAGCTTTCTTT,CASSLVNSGGTEAFF
-,14,TRBD1,TRBJ1-5,TRBV5-1,TGCGCCAGCAGTCCTACAGGGGGCAATCAGCCCCAGCATTTT,CASSPTGGNQPQHF
-,16,-,TRBJ1-2,TRBV14,TGTGCCAGCAGCCAAGTTCCTGTCCCTTCTAACTATGGCTACACCTTC,CASSQVPVPSNYGYTF
once,13,-,TRBJ1-1,TRBV7-9,TGTGCCAGCAGCCCCCCGGGGATGGCTGAAGCTTTCTTT,CASSPPGMAEAFF
-,13,-,TRBJ1-5,TRBV7-6,TGTGCCAGCAGCTCACAGGGAAATCAGCCCCAGCATTTT,CASSSQGNQPQHF
-,15,TRBD2,TRBJ2-2,TRBV7-2,TGTGCCAGCAGCACGAGGGGAGGGAGCACCGGGGAGCTGTTTTTT,CASSTRGGSTGELFF
once,14,TRBD1,TRBJ1-2,TRBV19,TGTGCCAGTAGGACGTCAGGGGGAAACTATGGCTACACCTTC,CASRTSGGNYGYTF
-,16,TRBD1,TRBJ2-3,TRBV6-6,TGTGCCAGCAGTTCCGGGACAGGGTGGAGAACAGATACGCAGTATTTT,CASSSGTGWRTDTQYF
-,14,-,TRBJ2-1,TRBV2,TGTGCCAGCAGTCTCGGAGCTCTGTCCGGTGAGCAGTTCTTC,CASSLGALSGEQFF
-,18,TRBD2,TRBJ2-5,TRBV28,TGTGCCAGCAGTCTTCCACCACGGGGGGGCAGGATTAAAGAGACCCAGTACTTC,CASSLPPRGGRIKETQYF
-,16,-,TRBJ1-2,TRBV5-1,TGCGCCAGCCACGGTCCCGGAACAGGGACTAACTATGGCTACACCTTC,CASHGPGTGTNYGYTF
-,15,-,TRBJ1-1,TRBV9,TGTGCCAGCAGCAACCCCTGGGGGGGAAACACTGAAGCTTTCTTT,CASSNPWGGNTEAFF
-,15,TRBD1,TRBJ2-5,TRBV18,TGTGCCAGCTCACCCCGGACAGGGCTCCAAGAGACCCAGTACTTC,CASSPRTGLQETQYF
-,15,TRBD1,TRBJ2-1,TRBV27,TGTGCCAGCAGTCCTTCCTGGGACAGCTACAATGAGCAGTTCTTC,CASSPSWDSYNEQFF